The 6 T cell receptor beta chains below were found in one sample sequenced in a study of T-cell reconstitution after alpha-beta-depleted transplantation in children. Unique molecular identifiers were incorporated into the prepared TCRbeta library. TCRdb itself ran the PCR reads through MiXCR, one entry per CDR3 protein. The data contain approximately 250,000 distinct CDR3 sequences, about 26% of them singletons. Sequencing was performed on PBMCs, taken before TCRalphabeta/CD19-depleted stem cell transplant. These receptors were obtained from a girl aged 2-15 years with Fanconi anemia, due to receive a stem cell transplant.

V and J are TRBV7-2 and TRBJ2-3; weak D call: TRBD2 (5 bases). Between the trimmed V and J ends, which lost 5 bases and 3 bases, there was a span of 9 bases. The V gene's germline CDR1 is SGHTA and CDR2 FQGNSA. The CDR3 is made up of 13 amino acids. The chain's CDR3 is CASSRSATDTQYF. The CDR3 coding sequence is TGTGCCAGCAGCCGTAGCGCTACAGATACGCAGTATTTT.

This clonotype was picked up a small number of times. The chain recombines TRBV5-1 with TRBJ2-7; possibly TRBD2 for D (6 bases). Trimming left V 3 bases short and J 0 bases short, with 22 bases between. The germline V gene has CDR1 SGHRS and CDR2 YFSETQ. The CDR3 sequence is 18 residues long. CDR3 nucleotide sequence: TGCGCCAGCAGCTCCAAACCCCACTTGAGCGGGTCCTCCTACGAGCAGTACTTC. Translating it yields CASSSKPHLSGSSYEQYF.

Here the CDR3 DNA reads TGCAGCGTTGAATCGACAGGGCGGGAGAAACTGTTTTTT. It encodes CSVESTGREKLFF. V gene TRBV29-1 combines with J gene TRBJ1-4; 7 nucleotides match TRBD1. The germline gives CDR1 SQVTM, CDR2 ANQGSEA. V shed 2 bases, J shed 11 bases, and the junction held 8 bases outside the gene matches. The CDR3 is 13 amino acids.

This clonotype has only a few counts. The V call is TRBV15, the J call TRBJ1-1, with D possibly TRBD1 on 5 matching bases. The V and J ends lost 0 bases and 4 bases respectively, with 12 bases between them. Germline CDR1 and CDR2: LNHNV and YYDKDF (reference sequence). CDR3 length: 15 residues. The CDR3 DNA follows: TGTGCCACCAGCAGAGATCCCGGGGGTACCACTGAAGCTTTCTTT. Translation gives CATSRDPGGTTEAFF.

Only a few counts were recorded for this clonotype. The chain combines TRBV7-9 with TRBJ2-7, with D maybe TRBD1 (6 bases). V was pared by 5 bases and J by 0 bases, with 11 bases between. The CDR3 runs to 14 residues. Germline CDR1 and CDR2: SEHNR and FQNEAQ (reference sequence). The CDR3 here is CASSHWDTSYEQYF. CDR3 DNA: TGTGCCAGCAGCCACTGGGACACCTCCTACGAGCAGTACTTC.

The chain combines TRBV7-9 with TRBJ1-2; 9 positions match TRBD1. The CDR3 runs to 15 residues. J gave up 7 bases and V 2 bases, and 8 bases lay outside the gene matches. CDR1 SEHNR and CDR2 FQNEAQ come from the germline V gene (reference sequence). Here the CDR3 DNA reads TGTGCCAGCAGCTTAATAACAGGGGGCTACCTTGGCTACACCTTC. Protein product: CASSLITGGYLGYTF. Combining the CDR3 with reference TRBV7-9 and TRBJ1-2 gives the whole variable domain DTGVSQNPRHKITKRGQNVTFRCDPISEHNRLYWYRQTLGQGPEFLTYFQNEAQLEKSRLLSDRFSAERPKGSFSTLEIQRTEQGDSAMYLCASSLITGGYLGYTFGSGTRLTVV.